This T cell receptor beta chain was identified during a study of T cells after yellow fever vaccination. Study-wide results and caveats: Weaker, the secondary response peaked sooner, at day 5 versus 15. Abundant bulk-population clonotypes could contaminate the FACS-sorted repertoires. Clones that expanded after primary vaccination mostly reappeared after the booster (less than 98% CD4, approximately 85% CD8).

Germline-derived CDR1 and CDR2 are MNHEY and SVGAGI. The CDR3 runs to 15 residues. Trimming stripped 1 base from V and 3 bases from J, with 12 bases between. This clonotype was detected ten times or more. Its specificity is unknown. Template switching with 5'RACE generated the TCR cDNA and added a universal primer site and UMIs. MiXCR was run by TCRdb on the 5' RACE reads, yielding one entry per CDR3 protein. The profile shows over 45,000 distinct CDR3 sequences, about 6.6% of them singletons. The chain recombines TRBV6-5 with TRBJ2-5; D is perhaps TRBD2 (5 bases). The clonotype comes from a man younger than 35 who received the YFV17D yellow fever vaccine. The material sequenced was CD8+ T cells sorted from PBMCs, taken on the day of the first yellow fever vaccination. CDR3 DNA: TGTGCCAGCAGTTACTGGCGGGCGGCAGAAGAGACCCAGTACTTC. Encoded protein: CASSYWRAAEETQYF.